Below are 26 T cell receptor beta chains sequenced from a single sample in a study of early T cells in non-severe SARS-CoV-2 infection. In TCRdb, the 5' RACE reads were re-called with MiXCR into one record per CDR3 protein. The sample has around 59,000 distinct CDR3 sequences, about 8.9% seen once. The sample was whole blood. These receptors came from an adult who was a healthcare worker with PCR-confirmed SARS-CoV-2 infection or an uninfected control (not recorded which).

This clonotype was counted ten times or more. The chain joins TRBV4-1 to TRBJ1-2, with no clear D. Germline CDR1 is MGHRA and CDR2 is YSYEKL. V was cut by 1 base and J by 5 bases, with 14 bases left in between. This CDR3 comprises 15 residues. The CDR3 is CASSQVGMRLYGYTF. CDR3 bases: TGCGCCAGCAGCCAAGTCGGTATGCGACTTTATGGCTACACCTTC.

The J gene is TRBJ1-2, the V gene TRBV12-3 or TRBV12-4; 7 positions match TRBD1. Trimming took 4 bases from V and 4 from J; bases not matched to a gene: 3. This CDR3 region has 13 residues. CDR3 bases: TGTGCCAGCAGTTCGGGACAGACCTATGGCTACACCTTC. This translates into CASSSGQTYGYTF.

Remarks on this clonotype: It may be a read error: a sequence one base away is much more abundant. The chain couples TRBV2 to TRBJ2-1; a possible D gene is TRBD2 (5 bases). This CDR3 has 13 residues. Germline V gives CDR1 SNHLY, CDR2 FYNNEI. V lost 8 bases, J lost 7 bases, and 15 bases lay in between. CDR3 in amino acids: CASERLQWNEQFF. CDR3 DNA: TGTGCCAGCGAGCGGCTACAATGGAATGAGCAGTTCTTC.

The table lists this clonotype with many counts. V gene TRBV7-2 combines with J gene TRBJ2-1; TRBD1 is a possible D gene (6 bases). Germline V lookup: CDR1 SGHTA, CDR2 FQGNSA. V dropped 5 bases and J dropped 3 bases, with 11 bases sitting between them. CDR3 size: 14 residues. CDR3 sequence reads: CASSTGQRYNEQFF. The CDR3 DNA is TGTGCCAGCAGCACCGGACAGCGCTACAATGAGCAGTTCTTC. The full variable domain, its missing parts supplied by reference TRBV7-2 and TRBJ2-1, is GAGVSQSPSNKVTEKGKDVELRCDPISGHTALYWYRQSLGQGLEFLIYFQGNSAPDKSGLPSDRFSAERTGGSVSTLTIQRTQQEDSAVYLCASSTGQRYNEQFFGPGTRLTVL.

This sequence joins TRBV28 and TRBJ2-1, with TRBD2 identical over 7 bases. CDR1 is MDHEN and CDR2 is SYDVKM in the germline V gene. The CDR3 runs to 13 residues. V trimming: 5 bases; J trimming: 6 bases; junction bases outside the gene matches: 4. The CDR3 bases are TGTGCCAGCAGTCACGGGACTATCAATGAGCAGTTCTTC. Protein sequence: CASSHGTINEQFF.

CDR3 region: CASSYTAGGQRRSGANVLTF. In DNA, the CDR3 is TGTGCCAGCAGTTATACCGCCGGGGGACAGAGACGCTCTGGGGCCAACGTCCTGACTTTC. The chain employs TRBV6-6 and TRBJ2-6; tentatively, D is TRBD1 (7 bases). Germline V gives CDR1 MNHNY, CDR2 SVGAGI (reference sequence). This CDR3 contains 20 residues. The germline V and J ends were trimmed by 3 bases and 0 bases, with 21 bases remaining between them.

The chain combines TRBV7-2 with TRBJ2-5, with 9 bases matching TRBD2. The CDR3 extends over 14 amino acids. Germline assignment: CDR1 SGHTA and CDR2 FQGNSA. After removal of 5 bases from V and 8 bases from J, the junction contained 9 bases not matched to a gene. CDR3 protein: CASSRDASGKTQYF. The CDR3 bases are TGTGCCAGCAGCCGGGACGCTAGCGGGAAAACCCAGTACTTC.

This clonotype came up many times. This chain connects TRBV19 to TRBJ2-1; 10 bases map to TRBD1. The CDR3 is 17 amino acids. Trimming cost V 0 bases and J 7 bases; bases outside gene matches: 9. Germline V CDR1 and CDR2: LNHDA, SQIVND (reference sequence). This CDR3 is CASSIDRDRGVLNEQFF. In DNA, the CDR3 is TGTGCCAGTAGTATAGATAGGGACAGGGGAGTCCTAAATGAGCAGTTCTTC.

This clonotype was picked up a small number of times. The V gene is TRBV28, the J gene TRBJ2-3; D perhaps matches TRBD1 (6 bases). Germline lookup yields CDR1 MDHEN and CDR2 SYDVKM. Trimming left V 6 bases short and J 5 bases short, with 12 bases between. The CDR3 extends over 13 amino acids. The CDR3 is CASSQGHLDTQYF. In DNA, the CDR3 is TGTGCCAGCAGCCAGGGACATCTAGATACGCAGTATTTT.

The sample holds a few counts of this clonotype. The chain's CDR3 is CATRLAQETQYF. The DNA of the CDR3 is TGTGCCACCAGACTAGCCCAAGAGACCCAGTACTTC. The chain has TRBV6-2 or TRBV6-3 and TRBJ2-5, with 7 nucleotides matching TRBD2. The CDR3 contains 12 residues. Germline V gene data show CDR1 as MNHEY and CDR2 as SVGEGT. V trimming: 10 bases; J trimming: 1 base; junction bases outside the gene matches: 3.

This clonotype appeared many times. CDR3 nucleotides: TGTGCCAGCAGCTTAGGCAGGGGAGGCCAGCCCCAGCATTTT. It translates to CASSLGRGGQPQHF. This chain links TRBV7-2 with TRBJ1-5, with D possibly TRBD1 on 6 matching bases. Trimming shortened V by 1 base and J by 7 bases, and 11 bases separated the two germline ends. The CDR3 length is 14 residues. Germline assignment: CDR1 SGHTA and CDR2 FQGNSA.

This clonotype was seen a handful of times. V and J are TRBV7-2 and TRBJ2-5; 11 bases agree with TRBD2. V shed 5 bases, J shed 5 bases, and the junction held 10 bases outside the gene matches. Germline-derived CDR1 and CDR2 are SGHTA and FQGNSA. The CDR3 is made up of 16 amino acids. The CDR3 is CASSQGLAGGVETQYF. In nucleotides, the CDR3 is TGTGCCAGCAGCCAAGGACTAGCGGGTGGAGTGGAGACCCAGTACTTC.

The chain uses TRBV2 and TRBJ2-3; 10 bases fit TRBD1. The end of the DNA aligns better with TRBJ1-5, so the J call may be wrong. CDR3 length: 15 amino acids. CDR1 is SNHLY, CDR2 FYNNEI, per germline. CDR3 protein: CASSEMGQGRDTQHF. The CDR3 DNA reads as TGTGCCAGCAGTGAAATGGGACAGGGGCGTGATACGCAGCATTTT.

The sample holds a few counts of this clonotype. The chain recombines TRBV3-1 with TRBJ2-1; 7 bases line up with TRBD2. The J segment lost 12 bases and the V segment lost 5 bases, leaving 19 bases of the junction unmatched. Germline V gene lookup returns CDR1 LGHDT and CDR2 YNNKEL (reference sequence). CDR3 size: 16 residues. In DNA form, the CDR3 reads TGTGCCAGCAGCTCAGTGGGCCGGGGACTACGGCAGGGGCAGTTCTTC. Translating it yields CASSSVGRGLRQGQFF.

The CDR3 sequence: CASSLGSREQYF. CDR3 DNA sequence: TGTGCCAGCAGTTTAGGGAGTCGCGAGCAGTACTTC. The chain carries TRBV28 and TRBJ2-7; TRBD2 might be the D (5 bases). Germline assignment: CDR1 MDHEN and CDR2 SYDVKM. The CDR3 sequence is 12 residues long. Trimming left V 2 bases short and J 6 bases short, with 8 bases between.

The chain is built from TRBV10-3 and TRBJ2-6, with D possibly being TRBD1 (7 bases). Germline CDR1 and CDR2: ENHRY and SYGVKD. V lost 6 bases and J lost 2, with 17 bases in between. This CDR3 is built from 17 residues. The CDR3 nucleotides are TGTGCCATCAGGGGGGGACAGAACCGAACTGGGGCCAACGTCCTGACTTTC. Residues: CAIRGGQNRTGANVLTF.

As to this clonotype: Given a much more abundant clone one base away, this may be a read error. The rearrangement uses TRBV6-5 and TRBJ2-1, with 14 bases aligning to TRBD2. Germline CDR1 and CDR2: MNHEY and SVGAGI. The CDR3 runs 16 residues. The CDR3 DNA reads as TGTGCCAGCAGATCGGGACTAGCGGGAGTTGGGTATGAGAAGTTCTTC. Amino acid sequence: CASRSGLAGVGYEKFF.

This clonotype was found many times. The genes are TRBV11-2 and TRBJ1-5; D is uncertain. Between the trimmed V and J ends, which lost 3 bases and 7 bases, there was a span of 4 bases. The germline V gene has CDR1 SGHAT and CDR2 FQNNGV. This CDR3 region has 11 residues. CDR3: CASSFRQPQHF. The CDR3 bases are TGTGCCAGCAGCTTTCGGCAGCCCCAGCATTTT.

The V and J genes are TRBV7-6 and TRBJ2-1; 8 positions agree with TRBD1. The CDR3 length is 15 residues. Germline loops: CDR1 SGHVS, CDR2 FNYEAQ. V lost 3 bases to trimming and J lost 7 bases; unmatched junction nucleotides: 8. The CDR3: CASSLGTGGRNEQFF. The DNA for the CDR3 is TGTGCCAGCAGCTTGGGAACAGGGGGGCGGAATGAGCAGTTCTTC.

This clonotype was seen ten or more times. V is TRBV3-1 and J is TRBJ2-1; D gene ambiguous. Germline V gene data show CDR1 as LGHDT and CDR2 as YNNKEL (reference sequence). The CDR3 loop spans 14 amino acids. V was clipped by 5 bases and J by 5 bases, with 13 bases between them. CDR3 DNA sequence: TGTGCCAGCAGCTTCCCCGACCGAGACAATGAGCAGTTCTTC. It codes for CASSFPDRDNEQFF.

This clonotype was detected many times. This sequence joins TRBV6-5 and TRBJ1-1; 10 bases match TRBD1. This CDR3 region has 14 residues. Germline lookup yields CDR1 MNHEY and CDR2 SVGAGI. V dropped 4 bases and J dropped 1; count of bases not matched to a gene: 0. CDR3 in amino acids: CASSWTGGNTEAFF. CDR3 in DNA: TGTGCCAGCAGTTGGACAGGGGGGAACACTGAAGCTTTCTTT.

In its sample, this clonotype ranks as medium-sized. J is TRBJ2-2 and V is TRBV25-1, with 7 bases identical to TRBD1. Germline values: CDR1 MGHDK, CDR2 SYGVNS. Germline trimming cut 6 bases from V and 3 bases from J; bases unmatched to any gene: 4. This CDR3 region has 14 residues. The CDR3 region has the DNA TGTGCCAGCAGCCGGGACAGCTACACCGGGGAGCTGTTTTTT. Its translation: CASSRDSYTGELFF.

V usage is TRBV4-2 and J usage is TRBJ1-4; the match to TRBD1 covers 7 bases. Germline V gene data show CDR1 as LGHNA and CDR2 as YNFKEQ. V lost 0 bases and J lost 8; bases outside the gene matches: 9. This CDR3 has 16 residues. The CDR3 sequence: CASSQDPGLQGEKLFF. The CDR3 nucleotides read TGTGCCAGCAGCCAAGACCCAGGGTTACAGGGGGAAAAACTGTTTTTT.

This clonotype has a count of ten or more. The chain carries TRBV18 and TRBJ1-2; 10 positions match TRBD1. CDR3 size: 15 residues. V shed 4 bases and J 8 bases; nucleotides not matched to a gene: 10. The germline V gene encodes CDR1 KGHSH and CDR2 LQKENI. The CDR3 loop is CASSQWTGGAIGYTF. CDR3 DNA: TGTGCCAGCTCACAATGGACAGGGGGAGCGATCGGCTACACCTTC.

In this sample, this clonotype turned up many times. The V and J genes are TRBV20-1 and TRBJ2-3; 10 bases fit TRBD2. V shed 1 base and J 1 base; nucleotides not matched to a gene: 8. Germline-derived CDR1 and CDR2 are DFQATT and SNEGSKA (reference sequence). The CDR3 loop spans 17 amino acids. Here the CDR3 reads CSARVPGLAEGTDTQYF. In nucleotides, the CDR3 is TGCAGTGCTAGAGTTCCCGGACTAGCGGAGGGCACAGATACGCAGTATTTT.

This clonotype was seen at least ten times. The chain's CDR3 is CASSPGFGGSHSGANVLTF. The CDR3 nucleotides are TGTGCCAGCAGCCCCGGTTTTGGGGGGAGTCACTCTGGGGCCAACGTCCTGACTTTC. The chain links TRBV3-2 to TRBJ2-6; the DNA was not compared with TRBD1, the D call given in the table. TRBV3-2 is described as a pseudogene. This CDR3 comprises 19 residues.